This passage covers 25 T cell receptor beta chains from one sample sequenced in a study of blood T cell repertoires in COVID-19. The table came from immunoSEQ multiplex PCR; TCRdb's copy has only in-frame clones and leaves some out. The sample consists of approximately 260,000 clones, 65% to 80% of them appearing once. The sample was peripheral blood. These receptors were obtained from a woman in her thirties or forties with active or convalescent COVID-19.

With respect to this clone: Mismatch with germline at one junction end may stem from a read error. The chain employs TRBV7-7 and TRBJ2-2; 11 nucleotides line up with TRBD1. This CDR3 has 16 amino acids. Germline lookup yields CDR1 SSHAT and CDR2 FNYEAQ (reference sequence). Here the CDR3 reads CASSRGQGANTGELFF. In nucleotides, the CDR3 is TGTGCTAGCAGCAGGGGACAGGGGGCGAACACCGGGGAGCTGTTTTTT.

This clone has just one count. This chain uses TRBV29-1 with TRBJ2-4, with TRBD1 identical over 7 bases. This CDR3 is 14 amino acids long. Losses at the gene ends were 3 bases for V and 0 bases for J; bases not matched to a gene: 2. The germline CDR1 and CDR2 sequences are SQVTM and ANQGSEA. The CDR3 spells CSVETGLAKNIQYF. In DNA, the CDR3 is TGCAGCGTTGAGACAGGGCTAGCCAAAAACATTCAGTACTTC.

The J gene is TRBJ1-2, the V gene TRBV7-9, with 7 bases matching TRBD1. The J segment lost 3 bases and the V segment lost 5 bases, leaving 6 bases of the junction unmatched. This CDR3 has 14 amino acids. Germline V gene sequence: CDR1 SEHNR, CDR2 FQNEAQ (reference sequence). Here the CDR3 DNA reads TGTGCCAGCAGCGTTCTAGGACAGGACTATGGCTACACCTTC. Its protein is CASSVLGQDYGYTF.

This clone was counted many times. The chain recombines TRBV7-2 with TRBJ2-7; TRBD1 is a possible D gene (5 bases). V was clipped by 4 bases and J by 9 bases, with 10 bases between them. The CDR3 sequence is 11 residues long. Germline values: CDR1 SGHTA, CDR2 FQGNSA. The CDR3 reads CASSSGRAQYF. Written as DNA, the CDR3 is TGTGCCAGCAGCTCCGGCAGGGCGCAGTACTTC.

The chain couples TRBV9 to TRBJ1-3, with 8 bases fitting TRBD1. The CDR3 extends over 12 amino acids. Looked up from germline, CDR1 is SGDLS and CDR2 is YYNGEE. Trimming removed 2 bases from V and 8 bases from J; junction bases left unmatched: 0. The CDR3, as DNA: TGTGCCAGCAGCGTCAGGGGGCACACCATATATTTT. Protein: CASSVRGHTIYF.

The V call is TRBV10-3, the J call TRBJ1-1, with D tentatively TRBD1 (5 bases). This CDR3 is 15 amino acids long. The germline gives CDR1 ENHRY, CDR2 SYGVKD. V was clipped by 8 bases and J by 1 base, with 17 bases between them. DNA for the CDR3: TGTGCCATCCGCGGCGGGGCGGCAGGGAACACTGAAGCTTTCTTT. Its translation is CAIRGGAAGNTEAFF.

The chain recombines TRBV6-4 with TRBJ1-1; D remains unclear. The V end was cut by 8 bases, the J end by 4 bases, with 14 bases between. The germline gives CDR1 MRHNA, CDR2 SNTAGT. This CDR3 contains 13 residues. CDR3 residues: CASREAPLTEAFF. The DNA of the CDR3 is TGTGCCAGCCGGGAGGCCCCCCTCACTGAAGCTTTCTTT.

The chain has TRBV6-5 and TRBJ2-1; 8 positions agree with TRBD1. Unmatched junction bases numbered 7, after V lost 5 bases and J lost 4 bases. Germline V lookup: CDR1 MNHEY, CDR2 SVGAGI. The CDR3 is made up of 15 amino acids. In DNA, the CDR3 is TGTGCCAGCAGTCCTCAGGGGGCGAGGTACAATGAGCAGTTCTTC. Translated: CASSPQGARYNEQFF.

The chain couples TRBV7-2 to TRBJ1-6; 8 bases fit TRBD1. Germline V gene sequence: CDR1 SGHTA, CDR2 FQGNSA. V lost 5 bases, J lost 6 bases, and 3 bases stayed unmatched. This CDR3 comprises 14 residues. Written as DNA, the CDR3 is TGTGCCAGCAGCCGGGACAGGACTAATTCACCCCTCCACTTT. This translates into CASSRDRTNSPLHF.

V and J are TRBV7-2 and TRBJ1-5; a possible D gene is TRBD1 (6 bases). The CDR3 extends over 15 amino acids. Trimming took 1 base from V and 4 from J, leaving 11 bases between them. Germline loops: CDR1 SGHTA, CDR2 FQGNSA. CDR3 in amino acids: CASSLVGGGNQPQHF. The CDR3 DNA sequence: TGTGCCAGCAGCTTAGTAGGGGGAGGGAATCAGCCCCAGCATTTT.

The chain links TRBV5-1 to TRBJ2-7; possibly TRBD1 for D (7 bases). The CDR3 has 13 residues. Germline V CDR1 and CDR2: SGHRS, YFSETQ. With 5 bases removed from V and 7 bases from J, the gap between germline ends came to 16 bases. CDR3 sequence reads: CASREGTAGEQYF. CDR3 DNA: TGCGCCAGCAGGGAGGGGACAGCCGGGGAGCAGTACTTC. The variable domain in full, with the rest retrieved from reference TRBV5-1 and TRBJ2-7, is KAGVTQTPRYLIKTRGQQVTLSCSPISGHRSVSWYQQTPGQGLQFLFEYFSETQRNKGNFPGRFSGRQFSNSRSEMNVSTLELGDSALYLCASREGTAGEQYFGPGTRLTVT.

V is TRBV13 and J is TRBJ1-1, with D possibly being TRBD1 (5 bases). V was pared by 5 bases and J by 4 bases, with 20 bases between. This CDR3 has 16 amino acids. Germline CDR1 and CDR2: PRHDT and FYEKMQ (reference sequence). This CDR3 reads CASSLRDGGRGTEAFF. Here the CDR3 DNA reads TGTGCCAGCAGCCTCCGGGACGGGGGTAGGGGCACTGAAGCTTTCTTT.

The rearrangement joins TRBV7-9 to TRBJ1-1; D possibly corresponds to TRBD1 (6 bases). V lost 2 bases and J 0 bases, leaving 10 bases between the germline ends. The CDR3 loop spans 15 amino acids. The V gene's germline CDR1 is SEHNR and CDR2 FQNEAQ (reference sequence). In DNA form, the CDR3 reads TGTGCCAGCAGCTTAATGACAGGCATGAACACTGAAGCTTTCTTT. Protein product: CASSLMTGMNTEAFF. The full variable domain, completed using reference TRBV7-9 and TRBJ1-1, is DTGVSQNPRHKITKRGQNVTFRCDPISEHNRLYWYRQTLGQGPEFLTYFQNEAQLEKSRLLSDRFSAERPKGSFSTLEIQRTEQGDSAMYLCASSLMTGMNTEAFFGQGTRLTVV.

Written as DNA, the CDR3 is TGTGCCAGCAGCATTCCGGGACAACAGAACACTGAAGCTTTCTTT. It is translated as CASSIPGQQNTEAFF. The chain employs TRBV5-5 and TRBJ1-1; a weak D match, TRBD1 (6 bases). Germline CDR1 reads SGHKS; CDR2 reads YYEKEE (reference sequence). The V gene lost 4 bases and the J gene lost 1 base, with 14 bases spanning the gap. The CDR3 totals 15 residues.

As for this clone: Germline and junction disagree at one end, which may indicate a read error. The chain uses TRBV6-5 and TRBJ2-1; 12 nucleotides match TRBD2. Germline-derived CDR1 and CDR2 are MNHEY and SVGAGI. There are 13 residues in the CDR3. The CDR3 coding sequence is TGTGCCAGCCGACTAGCGGGGGCAATCGAGCCGTTCTTC. Its translation: CASRLAGAIEPFF.

The J gene is TRBJ1-1, the V gene TRBV19; unclear D gene. In germline, CDR1 is LNHDA, CDR2 SQIVND (reference sequence). V lost 8 bases and J lost 1, with 11 bases in between. This CDR3 comprises 13 residues. In nucleotides, the CDR3 is TGTGCCAGTCAAGTGACGGGGAACACTGAAGCTTTCTTT. It codes for CASQVTGNTEAFF.

V is TRBV9 and J is TRBJ2-3; TRBD1 might be the D (6 bases). V was shortened by 4 bases and J by 6 bases, with 12 bases between the two germline ends. The CDR3 consists of 13 residues. Looked up from germline, CDR1 is SGDLS and CDR2 is YYNGEE. The CDR3 nucleotides are TGTGCCAGCAGCCCAGGGGTAGAGGATACGCAGTATTTT. Translated, it gives CASSPGVEDTQYF.

As for this clone: Distinct nucleotide sequences in the sample also encode this CDR3. The chain combines TRBV27 with TRBJ1-5; 8 nucleotides align to TRBD1. The CDR3 length is 15 residues. The J segment lost 4 bases and the V segment lost 0 bases, leaving 2 bases of the junction unmatched. Germline V gene data show CDR1 as MNHEY and CDR2 as SMNVEV (reference sequence). This CDR3 is CASSLSQGANQPQHF. The CDR3 DNA reads as TGTGCCAGCAGTTTATCCCAGGGGGCAAATCAGCCCCAGCATTTT.

With regard to this clone: A junction boundary mismatches the germline segment, possibly from a read error. The chain recombines TRBV7-7 with TRBJ2-5, with D perhaps TRBD2 (5 bases). The CDR3 covers 13 residues. Germline lookup yields CDR1 SSHAT and CDR2 FNYEAQ (reference sequence). The DNA of the CDR3 is TGTGCTAGCAGCTCGGGATGGATGGAGACCCAGTACTTC. It translates to CASSSGWMETQYF.

J is TRBJ2-7 and V is TRBV4-2; 7 nucleotides agree with TRBD2. Losses at the gene ends were 3 bases for V and 2 bases for J; bases not matched to a gene: 7. Looked up from germline, CDR1 is LGHNA and CDR2 is YNFKEQ. The CDR3 is 15 amino acids. CDR3 in amino acids: CASSQPGLLPYEQYF. DNA for the CDR3: TGTGCCAGCAGCCAGCCGGGACTACTCCCCTACGAGCAGTACTTC.

This chain's CDR3 is CASSLRTSGGLDTQYF. The DNA for the CDR3 is TGTGCCAGCAGCCTGAGGACTAGCGGGGGGCTAGATACGCAGTATTTT. V gene TRBV14 combines with J gene TRBJ2-3, with 14 bases aligning to TRBD2. V lost 4 bases to trimming and J lost 5 bases; unmatched junction nucleotides: 5. The CDR3 covers 16 residues. Germline values: CDR1 SGHDN, CDR2 FVKESK. Using reference TRBV14 and TRBJ2-3 for the parts outside the CDR3, the full variable domain is EAGVTQFPSHSVIEKGQTVTLRCDPISGHDNLYWYRRVMGKEIKFLLHFVKESKQDESGMPNNRFLAERTGGTYSTLKVQPAELEDSGVYFCASSLRTSGGLDTQYFGPGTRLTVL.

The chain links TRBV18 to TRBJ2-3; TRBD1 matches at 10 bases. Trimming removed 4 bases from V and 7 bases from J; junction bases left unmatched: 8. CDR3 length equals 15 residues. Looked up from germline, CDR1 is KGHSH and CDR2 is LQKENI. Written as DNA, the CDR3 is TGTGCCAGCTCACAAGGGACAGGGGACCTTAATACGCAGTATTTT. As protein: CASSQGTGDLNTQYF. The complete variable domain, with remaining parts taken from reference TRBV18 and TRBJ2-3, reads NAGVMQNPRHLVRRRGQEARLRCSPMKGHSHVYWYRQLPEEGLKFMVYLQKENIIDESGMPKERFSAEFPKEGPSILRIQQVVRGDSAAYFCASSQGTGDLNTQYFGPGTRLTVL.

The J gene is TRBJ1-6, the V gene TRBV2; unclear D gene. The CDR3 contains 14 residues. Per the germline V gene, CDR1 is SNHLY and CDR2 is FYNNEI. The V and J ends lost 7 bases and 7 bases respectively, with 14 bases between them. The CDR3 loop reads CASTISAGNSPLHF. The DNA of the CDR3 is TGTGCCAGCACCATCTCGGCGGGGAATTCACCCCTCCACTTT.

The chain recombines TRBV7-3 with TRBJ2-3; D is unresolved. This CDR3 has 14 amino acids. V was trimmed by 2 bases and J by 3 bases, leaving 9 bases between them. Per germline, CDR1 SGHTA and CDR2 FQGTGA. The CDR3 protein is CASSLGLQTDTQYF. As DNA, the CDR3 is TGTGCCAGCAGCTTAGGCCTACAGACAGATACGCAGTATTTT.

The chain links TRBV9 to TRBJ1-5, with D possibly TRBD1 on 6 matching bases. Trimming removed 4 bases at V and 7 bases at J, with 18 bases between. The CDR3 covers 15 residues. Germline V lookup: CDR1 SGDLS, CDR2 YYNGEE. CDR3 region: CASSSSPDSEQPQHF. CDR3 coding DNA: TGTGCCAGCAGCTCGAGCCCGGACAGTGAACAGCCCCAGCATTTT. Based on the CDR3 plus reference TRBV9 and TRBJ1-5, the full variable domain is DSGVTQTPKHLITATGQRVTLRCSPRSGDLSVYWYQQSLDQGLQFLIQYYNGEERAKGNILERFSAQQFPDLHSELNLSSLELGDSALYFCASSSSPDSEQPQHFGDGTRLSIL.